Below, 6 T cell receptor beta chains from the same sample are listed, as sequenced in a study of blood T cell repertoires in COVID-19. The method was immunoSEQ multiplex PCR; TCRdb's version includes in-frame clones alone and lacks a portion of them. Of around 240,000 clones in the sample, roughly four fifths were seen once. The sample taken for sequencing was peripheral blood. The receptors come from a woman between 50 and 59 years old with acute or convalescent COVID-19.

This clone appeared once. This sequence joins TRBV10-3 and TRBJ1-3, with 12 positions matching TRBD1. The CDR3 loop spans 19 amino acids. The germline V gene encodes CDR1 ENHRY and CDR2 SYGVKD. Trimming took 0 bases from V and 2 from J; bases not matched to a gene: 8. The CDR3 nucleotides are TGTGCCATCAGTGAGTCCGGGACAGGGGGCTACCAAGCTGGAAACACCATATATTTT. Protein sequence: CAISESGTGGYQAGNTIYF.

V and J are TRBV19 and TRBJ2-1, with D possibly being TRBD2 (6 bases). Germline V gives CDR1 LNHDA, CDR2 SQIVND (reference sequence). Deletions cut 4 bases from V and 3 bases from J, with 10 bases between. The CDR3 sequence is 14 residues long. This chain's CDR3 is CASSNTGLYNEQFF. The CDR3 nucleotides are TGTGCCAGTAGTAATACGGGACTCTACAATGAGCAGTTCTTC.

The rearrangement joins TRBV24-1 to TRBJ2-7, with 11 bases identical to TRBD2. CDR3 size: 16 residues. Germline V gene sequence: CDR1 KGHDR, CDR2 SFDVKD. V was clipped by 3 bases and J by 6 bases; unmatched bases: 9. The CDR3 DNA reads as TGTGCCACCAGTGATCCGGTAGCGGGAGGGCCGGCCGAGCAGTACTTC. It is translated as CATSDPVAGGPAEQYF.

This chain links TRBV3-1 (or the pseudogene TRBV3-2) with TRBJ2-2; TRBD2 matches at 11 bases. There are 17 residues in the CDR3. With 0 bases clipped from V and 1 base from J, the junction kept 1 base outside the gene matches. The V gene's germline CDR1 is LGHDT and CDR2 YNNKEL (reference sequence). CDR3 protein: CASSQELAGGNTGELFF. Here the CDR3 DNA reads TGTGCCAGCAGCCAAGAGCTAGCGGGGGGGAACACCGGGGAGCTGTTTTTT.

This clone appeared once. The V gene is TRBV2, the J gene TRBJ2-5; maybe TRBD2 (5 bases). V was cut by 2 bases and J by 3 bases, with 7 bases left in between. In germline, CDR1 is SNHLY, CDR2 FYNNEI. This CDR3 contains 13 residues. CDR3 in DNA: TGTGCCAGCAGTGAAATGAGGGAAGAGACCCAGTACTTC. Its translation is CASSEMREETQYF.

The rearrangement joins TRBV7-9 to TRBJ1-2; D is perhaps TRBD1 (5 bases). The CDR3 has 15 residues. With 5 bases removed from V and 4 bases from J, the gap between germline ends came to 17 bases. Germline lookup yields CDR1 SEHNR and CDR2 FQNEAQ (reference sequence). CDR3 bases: TGTGCCAGCAGCCGCGACAGATCGACTGGCTATGGCTACACCTTC. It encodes CASSRDRSTGYGYTF.